Listed below are T cell receptor beta chains from one sample, sequenced in a study of T cell responses to AZD1222 COVID-19 vaccine. Profiling relied on immunoSEQ multiplex PCR, and the TCRdb table lists in-frame clones only, not all of them. Altogether 150,000 to 200,000 clones are present, about 92% being singletons, with the ten largest covering 0.9% to 1.2%. Sequenced material: peripheral blood, taken 28 days after the second AZD1222 dose. The receptor set was obtained from an adult who received the AZD1222 COVID-19 vaccine. Each CDR3 is given with its conserved first and last residue. The D gene is left open where the match is weak. Rows may omit the clone size; those that give it use once, few, many or a size class.

NA,TRBJ1-4,NA,TRBV2,15,CASRGNSGRNEKLFF,TGTGCCAGCCGGGGAAATAGTGGGAGGAATGAAAAACTGTTTTTT
NA,TRBJ2-5,NA,TRBV19,16,CASSMGSGDYQETQYF,TGTGCCAGTAGTATGGGGTCAGGGGACTACCAAGAGACCCAGTACTTC
NA,TRBJ2-3,NA,TRBV9,15,CASSVQVSRGDTQYF,TGTGCCAGCAGCGTACAGGTCTCTAGGGGGGATACGCAGTATTTT
NA,TRBJ1-2,NA,TRBV7-2,14,CASSLPGLNYGYTF,TGTGCCAGCAGCTTACCCGGGCTTAACTATGGCTACACCTTC
NA,TRBJ1-1,TRBD1,TRBV5-5,14,CASSLATGVTEAFF,TGTGCCAGCAGCTTGGCGACAGGGGTGACTGAAGCTTTCTTT
NA,TRBJ1-4,NA,TRBV18,15,CASSPGTGLNEKLFF,TGTGCCAGCTCACCAGGAACAGGCCTTAATGAAAAACTGTTTTTT
NA,TRBJ2-7,TRBD2,TRBV6-6,15,CASTTLSGGDTEQYF,TGTGCCAGCACCACTCTCAGCGGGGGGGATACAGAGCAGTACTTC
NA,TRBJ1-3,NA,TRBV6-1,13,CASSEHTGNTIYF,TGTGCCAGCAGTGAACATACTGGAAACACCATATATTTT
once,TRBJ1-5,NA,TRBV2,12,CASRASNQPQHF,TGTGCCAGCAGAGCCAGCAATCAGCCCCAGCATTTT
NA,TRBJ2-1,NA,TRBV7-9,16,CASSSVLQDPYNEQFF,TGTGCCAGCAGCTCCGTTTTACAGGATCCCTACAATGAGCAGTTCTTC
few,TRBJ1-2,TRBD1,TRBV6-6,15,CASSTSRGRSYGYTF,TGTGCCAGCAGTACCTCCAGGGGGCGTAGCTATGGCTACACCTTC
NA,TRBJ1-1,TRBD1,TRBV5-4,15,CASSFPGQPNTEAFF,TGTGCCAGCAGCTTTCCGGGACAGCCGAACACTGAAGCTTTCTTT
NA,TRBJ1-1,NA,TRBV3-1/TRBV3-2,13,CASSHSDKEEAFF,TGTGCCAGCAGCCATTCGGACAAGGAAGAAGCTTTCTTT
NA,TRBJ1-1,NA,TRBV29-1,10,CSVARTEAFF,TGCAGCGTCGCGCGGACTGAAGCTTTCTTT
NA,TRBJ1-5,NA,TRBV12-3/TRBV12-4,12,CGSGGGNQPQHF,TGTGGCTCGGGGGGGGGTAATCAGCCCCAGCATTTT
NA,TRBJ1-1,NA,TRBV6-1,16,CASSKVWERPNTEAFF,TGTGCCAGCAGTAAAGTTTGGGAGCGGCCGAACACTGAAGCTTTCTTT
NA,TRBJ1-4,NA,TRBV4-2,16,CASSHGAMETYEKLFF,TGTGCCAGCAGCCATGGCGCCATGGAGACATATGAAAAACTGTTTTTT
NA,TRBJ1-4,NA,TRBV19,13,CASRTGTNEKLFF,TGTGCCAGTAGAACAGGGACTAATGAAAAACTGTTTTTT
NA,TRBJ1-1,TRBD1,TRBV20-1,17,CSASMLRGSSMNTEAFF,TGCAGTGCTAGTATGCTCAGGGGGTCGTCCATGAACACTGAAGCTTTCTTT
NA,TRBJ1-1,NA,TRBV18,12,CASSTWSTEAFF,TGTGCCAGTTCAACGTGGAGTACTGAAGCTTTCTTT
once,TRBJ2-5,TRBD2,TRBV7-9,15,CASSFTSGSRETQYF,TGTGCCAGCAGCTTTACTAGCGGGTCCCGGGAGACCCAGTACTTC
NA,TRBJ1-5,TRBD1,TRBV2,15,CASSEAGGLNQPQHF,TGTGCCAGCAGTGAAGCAGGGGGCCTCAATCAGCCCCAGCATTTT
NA,TRBJ2-1,TRBD2,TRBV27,15,CASSLTSGGYNEQFF,TGTGCCAGCAGCTTGACTAGCGGGGGTTACAATGAGCAGTTCTTC
NA,TRBJ2-7,NA,TRBV6-5,14,CASSYSLATYEQYF,TGTGCCAGCAGTTATTCGCTAGCTACCTACGAGCAGTACTTC
once,TRBJ2-1,NA,TRBV14,14,CASSQDLGAWVQFF,TGTGCCAGCAGCCAAGATCTCGGGGCTTGGGTGCAGTTCTTC
NA,TRBJ2-1,NA,TRBV5-1,12,CASSLGRVGQFF,TGCGCCAGCAGCTTGGGAAGGGTTGGGCAGTTCTTC
NA,TRBJ1-5,TRBD1,TRBV19,15,CASSPTGGGGQPQHF,TGTGCCAGTAGTCCCACGGGAGGGGGCGGTCAGCCCCAGCATTTT
NA,TRBJ2-2,TRBD2,TRBV5-5,13,CASSTGGPRELFF,TGTGCCAGCAGCACGGGGGGTCCGCGGGAGCTGTTTTTT
NA,TRBJ1-5,NA,TRBV2,16,CASRGPGRVSNQPQHF,TGTGCCAGCAGGGGCCCGGGGAGGGTTAGCAATCAGCCCCAGCATTTT
NA,TRBJ1-1,NA,TRBV27,13,CASSFRPDTEAFF,TGTGCCAGCAGTTTTCGTCCGGACACTGAAGCTTTCTTT
once,TRBJ1-2,NA,TRBV30,12,CAWTKTGYGYTF,TGTGCCTGGACCAAAACAGGGTATGGCTACACCTTC
once,TRBJ1-6,NA,TRBV19,14,CASSTGNANSPLHF,TGTGCCAGTAGTACCGGAAACGCTAATTCACCCCTCCACTTT